This TCR beta chain derives from a study of blood T cells in healthy people across ages. Staff drew approximately 9.1 milliliters of peripheral blood from each donor. Germline CDR1 DFQATT, CDR2 SNEGSKA (reference sequence). This CDR3 has 14 residues. Concerning this clonotype: Its cognate antigen is unknown.

Whole-study findings and limits: The recorded TCR beta diversity per million T cells decreased in a roughly linear manner with age.

Then a second PCR, running roughly 6 to 11 cycles, was carried out with a sample-barcoded 5' primer and a J-beta primer mix. TCRdb reanalysed the 5' RACE reads using MiXCR and keeps one entry per CDR3 protein. Among about 1 million distinct CDR3 sequences, 35% to 55% were seen once, and the ten largest hold over 15%. The receptor was derived from a woman aged 55-69 years in good health. Sequenced input: blood. The chain employs TRBV20-1 and TRBJ2-4; possibly TRBD2 for D (6 bases). Near its end, the DNA agrees better with TRBJ2-7, so the J call may be wrong. CDR3: CSARGDSFSYEQYF. DNA of the CDR3: TGCAGTGCTAGAGGGGACTCCTTTTCCTACGAGCAGTACTTC.